This passage covers 24 T cell receptor beta chains from one sample sequenced in a study of beta chain features in type 1 diabetes (dated by TCRdb to between 2017 and 2018). The library was prepared using the immunoSEQ multiplex PCR assay. The entire amount of isolated RNA was reverse transcribed using the High Capacity cDNA Reverse Transcription Kit, so the sequenced TCRB transcripts were expressed ones. The clones in this table, taken by TCRdb from immuneACCESS, are in-frame only. Not every clone is retained; where verified, under half of the shortfall comes from an unresolved V gene, and the cause of the rest is unknown. This sample comprises under 900,000 clones, 17% of them detected only once. The top ten hold 0.023% of the sample. Sequencing was done on a sample of naive CD4+ T cells from blood. The sample's cell subset or site, from its label and the paper: true naive CD4+ T cells. All receptors come from a woman aged 18 to 35 in good health.

This clone has more than one count but fewer than ten. The chain uses TRBV4-2 and TRBJ2-3; the match to TRBD2 covers 7 bases. After removal of 0 bases from V and 5 bases from J, the junction contained 5 bases not matched to a gene. The CDR3 is 15 amino acids. Germline assignment: CDR1 LGHNA and CDR2 YNFKEQ. This chain's CDR3 is CASSQERESQDTQYF. CDR3 bases: TGTGCCAGCAGCCAAGAGCGGGAGTCCCAAGATACGCAGTATTTT.

This chain connects TRBV9 to TRBJ2-2; D may be TRBD1 or TRBD2 (6 bases each). This CDR3 has 15 amino acids. Germline V lookup: CDR1 SGDLS, CDR2 YYNGEE. V was shortened by 6 bases and J by 0 bases, with 12 bases between the two germline ends. The CDR3 coding sequence is TGTGCCAGCAAAAGGGGGGCCACGAACACCGGGGAGCTGTTTTTT. Its translation is CASKRGATNTGELFF.

This clone was seen more than once but under ten times. CDR3 bases: TGTGCCAGCAGCTCCAGGACTATCGGCACAGATACGCAGTATTTT. Translating gives CASSSRTIGTDTQYF. The chain links TRBV11-2 to TRBJ2-3, with a possible D match to TRBD2 (6 bases). CDR3 size: 15 residues. Germline V gene sequence: CDR1 SGHAT, CDR2 FQNNGV. With 4 bases removed from V and 1 base from J, the gap between germline ends came to 12 bases.

This clone has more than one count but fewer than ten. The chain links TRBV6-5 to TRBJ2-7, with TRBD2 matching 11 bases. V shed 2 bases, J shed 0 bases, and the junction held 3 bases outside the gene matches. The CDR3 has 16 residues. Germline CDR1 MNHEY, CDR2 SVGAGI. The CDR3 reads CASSYAGTSGSYEQYF. The CDR3 region has the DNA TGTGCCAGCAGTTACGCCGGGACTAGCGGCTCCTACGAGCAGTACTTC.

This clone was seen a handful of times. The chain links TRBV6-6 to TRBJ2-3, with D possibly called TRBD1 or TRBD2 (5 bases each). V lost 6 bases, J lost 1 base, and 11 bases lay in between. This CDR3 spans 14 amino acids. Per germline, CDR1 MNHNY and CDR2 SVGAGI (reference sequence). CDR3: CASSRDLGTDTQYF. CDR3 sequence (DNA): TGTGCCAGCAGCCGGGACCTTGGCACAGATACGCAGTATTTT.

The V and J genes are TRBV7-8 and TRBJ2-5; D unclear. The CDR3 sequence is 12 residues long. The ends were cut back, 1 base at V and 0 bases at J, with 0 bases in the middle. Germline V gene lookup returns CDR1 SGHVS and CDR2 FQNEAQ. Here the CDR3 DNA reads TGTGCCAGCAGCTTAGACCAAGAGACCCAGTACTTC. Translation: CASSLDQETQYF.

This clone was seen more than once but under ten times. The rearrangement joins TRBV7-2 to TRBJ2-3; possibly TRBD1 for D (5 bases). The CDR3 loop spans 13 amino acids. The V and J ends lost 4 bases and 3 bases respectively, with 8 bases between them. Germline-derived CDR1 and CDR2 are SGHTA and FQGNSA. As DNA, the CDR3 is TGTGCCAGCAGCTCTAAGGGGACAGATACGCAGTATTTT. It specifies CASSSKGTDTQYF.

This clone has just a few counts. CDR3 bases: TGCAGTGCCCCTGACCCGGGAAACCAGTTCTTC. This translates into CSAPDPGNQFF. The chain links TRBV20-1 to TRBJ2-1, with a tentative D call TRBD2 (5 bases). CDR1 is DFQATT, CDR2 SNEGSKA, per germline (reference sequence). Deletions cut 6 bases from V and 13 bases from J, with 16 bases between. The CDR3 extends over 11 amino acids.

The gene calls are TRBV7-3 and TRBJ2-3, with 9 bases fitting TRBD2. This CDR3 contains 15 residues. J was trimmed by 2 bases and V by 5 bases; bases with no gene match: 5. CDR1 is SGHTA and CDR2 is FQGTGA in the germline V gene. The CDR3 sequence: CASSHSSGATDTQYF. In nucleotides, the CDR3 is TGTGCCAGCAGCCACTCTAGCGGGGCCACAGATACGCAGTATTTT.

Concerning this clone itself: Other nucleotide sequences from this sample produce the same CDR3. V usage is TRBV7-2 and J usage is TRBJ2-3; D is perhaps TRBD1 (5 bases). Trimming stripped 3 bases from V and 2 bases from J, with 6 bases between. CDR3 length: 13 amino acids. The germline gives CDR1 SGHTA, CDR2 FQGNSA. The chain's CDR3 is CASSLGPTDTQYF. The CDR3 nucleotides are TGTGCCAGCAGCTTGGGGCCCACAGATACGCAGTATTTT.

The rearrangement uses TRBV28 and TRBJ2-7; 8 nucleotides line up with TRBD2. CDR3 size: 15 residues. J gave up 1 base and V 3 bases, and 5 bases lay outside the gene matches. CDR1 is MDHEN and CDR2 is SYDVKM in the germline V gene. CDR3 in amino acids: CASSLLASGSYEQYF. The CDR3 region has the DNA TGTGCCAGCAGTTTGCTCGCTAGCGGGTCCTACGAGCAGTACTTC. Together with reference TRBV28 and TRBJ2-7, the CDR3 gives the full variable domain: DVKVTQSSRYLVKRTGEKVFLECVQDMDHENMFWYRQDPGLGLRLIYFSYDVKMKEKGDIPEGYSVSREKKERFSLILESASTNQTSMYLCASSLLASGSYEQYFGPGTRLTVT.

This clone turned up a few times. The chain uses TRBV11-2 and TRBJ2-5; TRBD1 matches at 7 bases. Germline CDR1 is SGHAT and CDR2 is FQNNGV. The length of the CDR3 is 16 residues. J was trimmed by 3 bases and V by 2 bases; bases with no gene match: 9. In DNA form, the CDR3 reads TGTGCCAGCAGCTTAAATTCAGGGGGATTGGAAGAGACCCAGTACTTC. It is translated as CASSLNSGGLEETQYF.

This sequence joins TRBV28 and TRBJ2-7, with 10 bases matching TRBD2. Germline-derived CDR1 and CDR2 are MDHEN and SYDVKM. The CDR3 loop spans 16 amino acids. After removal of 1 base from V and 6 bases from J, the junction contained 9 bases not matched to a gene. CDR3 residues: CASSLFLAGDGSEQYF. CDR3 coding DNA: TGTGCCAGCAGTTTATTTCTAGCGGGAGACGGTTCCGAGCAGTACTTC.

The gene calls are TRBV11-1 and TRBJ2-1; weak D call: TRBD1 (6 bases). The V end was cut by 4 bases, the J end by 9 bases, with 19 bases between. This CDR3 has 15 residues. Per the germline V gene, CDR1 is SGHAT and CDR2 is FQDESV (reference sequence). DNA for the CDR3: TGTGCCAGCAGCTCGTCCGGGACAACTACGAGTGAGCAGTTCTTC. Its translation is CASSSSGTTTSEQFF.

This clone was recorded a few times. The chain recombines TRBV2 with TRBJ2-5; no firm D call. Judging by the DNA end, TRBJ2-7 fits better; the J call may be wrong. The CDR3 is 12 amino acids. Germline V gene data show CDR1 as SNHLY and CDR2 as FYNNEI. CDR3 amino acids: CASTRGRYEQYF. As DNA, the CDR3 is TGTGCCAGCACACGAGGACGTTACGAGCAGTACTTC.

A few counts support this clone. V usage is TRBV5-4 and J usage is TRBJ2-1, with 9 positions matching TRBD2. V was pared by 4 bases and J by 3 bases, with 5 bases of the junction left unmatched. Germline CDR1 and CDR2: SGHNT and YYREEE (reference sequence). This CDR3 contains 15 residues. CDR3 protein: CASSLSGRFYNEQFF. In DNA form, the CDR3 reads TGTGCCAGCAGCCTGAGCGGGAGGTTCTACAATGAGCAGTTCTTC.

This clone was observed a few times. This chain joins TRBV27 and TRBJ2-5, with 8 bases matching TRBD1. Germline assignment: CDR1 MNHEY and CDR2 SMNVEV (reference sequence). The CDR3 is 16 residues long. V shed 3 bases, J shed 5 bases, and the junction held 11 bases outside the gene matches. The DNA of the CDR3 is TGTGCCAGCAGTTTCCTTGGGTCAGGGGGCGGGGAGACCCAGTACTTC. Its protein is CASSFLGSGGGETQYF.

The CDR3, as DNA: TGTGCCAGCAGCCAAGAGGACAGAATCTACGAGCAGTACTTC. Its protein product is CASSQEDRIYEQYF. The chain combines TRBV4-2 with TRBJ2-7; D is possibly TRBD1 (6 bases). Germline values: CDR1 LGHNA, CDR2 YNFKEQ. The CDR3 is 14 amino acids. The V gene lost 0 bases and the J gene lost 3 bases, with 9 bases spanning the gap.

A few counts support this clone. V is TRBV7-8 and J is TRBJ1-3; D is undetermined. Germline-derived CDR1 and CDR2 are SGHVS and FQNEAQ. V lost 2 bases and J lost 3, with 8 bases in between. This CDR3 contains 14 residues. The CDR3 is CASSLRGVGNTIYF. In DNA form, the CDR3 reads TGTGCCAGCAGCTTACGCGGGGTTGGAAACACCATATATTTT.

The V gene is TRBV10-3, the J gene TRBJ2-2, with 7 bases matching TRBD2. Germline V gene data show CDR1 as ENHRY and CDR2 as SYGVKD. CDR3 size: 14 residues. The ends lost 4 bases at V and 5 bases at J; junction bases unmatched: 4. CDR3 bases: TGTGCCATCAGTGCGGGAGGTAGTACCGGGGAGCTGTTTTTT. Translating gives CAISAGGSTGELFF.

J is TRBJ1-2 and V is TRBV27, with TRBD1 matching over 7 bases. V was pared by 4 bases and J by 5 bases, with 10 bases of the junction left unmatched. Per germline, CDR1 MNHEY and CDR2 SMNVEV (reference sequence). The CDR3 has 15 residues. The DNA for the CDR3 is TGTGCCAGCAGTTCCTGGACAGGATCAGAGTATGGCTACACCTTC. Protein product: CASSSWTGSEYGYTF.

The CDR3 spells CASSHLERGFYEQYF. CDR3 sequence (DNA): TGTGCCAGCAGCCACCTTGAGAGAGGTTTCTACGAGCAGTACTTC. V gene TRBV6-6 combines with J gene TRBJ2-7; D unclear. Trimming cost V 6 bases and J 3 bases, with 18 bases left between them. CDR3 length equals 15 residues. CDR1 is MNHNY, CDR2 SVGAGI, per germline (reference sequence).

The chain carries TRBV11-2 and TRBJ2-5, with TRBD1 identical over 7 bases. Germline lookup yields CDR1 SGHAT and CDR2 FQNNGV. This CDR3 region has 15 residues. Trimming took 2 bases from V and 5 from J; bases not matched to a gene: 8. The CDR3 loop reads CASSLYRGSYETQYF. The CDR3 DNA reads TGTGCCAGCAGCTTATACAGGGGTTCATACGAGACCCAGTACTTC.

The chain employs TRBV28 and TRBJ2-5; 9 nucleotides agree with TRBD2. Looked up from germline, CDR1 is MDHEN and CDR2 is SYDVKM. V was pared by 3 bases and J by 5 bases, with 4 bases of the junction left unmatched. This CDR3 has 14 residues. The CDR3 loop reads CASSLSGRSETQYF. The CDR3 nucleotides read TGTGCCAGCAGTTTGAGCGGGAGGAGTGAGACCCAGTACTTC.